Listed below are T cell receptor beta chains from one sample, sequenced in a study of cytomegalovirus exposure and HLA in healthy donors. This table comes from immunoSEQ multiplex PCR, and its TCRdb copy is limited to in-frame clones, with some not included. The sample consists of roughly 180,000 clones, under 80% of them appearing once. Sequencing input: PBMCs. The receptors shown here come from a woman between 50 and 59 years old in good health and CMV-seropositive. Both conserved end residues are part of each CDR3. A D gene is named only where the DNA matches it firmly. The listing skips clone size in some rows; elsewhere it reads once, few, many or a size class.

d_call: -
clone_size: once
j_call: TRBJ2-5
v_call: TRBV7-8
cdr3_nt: TGTGCCAGCAGCTTGGGCCGAGCAGAGACCCAGTACTTC
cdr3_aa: CASSLGRAETQYF

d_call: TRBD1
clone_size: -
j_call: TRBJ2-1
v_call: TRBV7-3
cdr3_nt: TGTGCCAGCAGCCTCCGGGACAGCACCTACAATGAGCAGTTCTTC
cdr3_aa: CASSLRDSTYNEQFF

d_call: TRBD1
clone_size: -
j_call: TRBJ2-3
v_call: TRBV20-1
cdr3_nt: TGCAGTGCTACCTACAGGGGAACGCAGTATTTT
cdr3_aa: CSATYRGTQYF

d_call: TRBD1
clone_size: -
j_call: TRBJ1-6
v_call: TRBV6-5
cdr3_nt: TGTGCCAGCAGTTACAGGGACAGCCATTATTGTCCCCTCCACTTT
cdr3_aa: CASSYRDSHYCPLHF

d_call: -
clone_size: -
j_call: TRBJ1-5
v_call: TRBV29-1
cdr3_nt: TGCAGCGTTGCTGACCGTAACGGGAATCAGCCCCAGCATTTT
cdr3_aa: CSVADRNGNQPQHF

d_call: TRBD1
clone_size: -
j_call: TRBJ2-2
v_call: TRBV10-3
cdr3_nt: TGTGCCATCAGTGGCCCGGGACAGGGAACCGGGGAGCTGTTTTTT
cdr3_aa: CAISGPGQGTGELFF

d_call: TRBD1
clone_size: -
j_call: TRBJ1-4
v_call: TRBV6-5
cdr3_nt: TGTGCCACCCAGACAGGGACTAATGAAAAACTGTTTTTT
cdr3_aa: CATQTGTNEKLFF

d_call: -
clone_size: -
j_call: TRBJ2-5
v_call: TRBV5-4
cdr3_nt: TGTGCCAGCAGCTTGTGGGGCCAAAAAGAGACCCAGTACTTC
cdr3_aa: CASSLWGQKETQYF

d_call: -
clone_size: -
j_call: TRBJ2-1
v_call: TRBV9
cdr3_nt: TGTGCCAGCAGCGAACGGGAATCCTCCTACAATGAGCAGTTCTTC
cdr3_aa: CASSERESSYNEQFF

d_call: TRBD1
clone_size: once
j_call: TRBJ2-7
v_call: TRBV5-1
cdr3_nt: TGCGCCAGCAGGTCCGGGACAGGGGATTACGAGCAGTACTTC
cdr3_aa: CASRSGTGDYEQYF

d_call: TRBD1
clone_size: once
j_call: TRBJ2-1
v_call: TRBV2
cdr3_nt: TGTGCCAGCAGCGGGCAGGGACAGGGTATCTACAATGAGCAGTTCTTC
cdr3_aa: CASSGQGQGIYNEQFF

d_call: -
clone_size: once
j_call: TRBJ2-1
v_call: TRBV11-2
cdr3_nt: TGTGCCAGCAGCTCCTGGCGGTTGCAGTTCTTC
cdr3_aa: CASSSWRLQFF

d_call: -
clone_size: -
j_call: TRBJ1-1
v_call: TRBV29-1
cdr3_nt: TGCAGCGTTAAGCTGACACTTATGAACACTGAAGCTTTCTTT
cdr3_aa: CSVKLTLMNTEAFF

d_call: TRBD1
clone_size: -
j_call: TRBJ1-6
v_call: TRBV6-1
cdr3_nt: TGTGCCAGTTCGAAACCTGGGACAGGGGGTTCACCCCTCCACTTT
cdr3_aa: CASSKPGTGGSPLHF

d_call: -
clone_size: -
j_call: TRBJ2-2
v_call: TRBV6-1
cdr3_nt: TGTGCCAGCAGTGCTAGACAGACCGGGGAGCTGTTTTTT
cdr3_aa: CASSARQTGELFF

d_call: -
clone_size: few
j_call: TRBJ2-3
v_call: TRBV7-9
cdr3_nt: TGTGCCAGCAGCTTATACGGGACATTAAGCACAGATACGCAGTATTTT
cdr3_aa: CASSLYGTLSTDTQYF

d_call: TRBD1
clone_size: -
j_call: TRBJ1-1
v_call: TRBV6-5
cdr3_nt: TGTGCCAGCAGTGAAGGGGACAGGGGGGATGAAGCTTTCTTT
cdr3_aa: CASSEGDRGDEAFF

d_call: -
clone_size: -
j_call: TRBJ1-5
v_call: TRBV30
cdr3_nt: TGTGCCTGGAGTGGGAGGTGGAGCAATCAGCCCCAGCATTTT
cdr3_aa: CAWSGRWSNQPQHF

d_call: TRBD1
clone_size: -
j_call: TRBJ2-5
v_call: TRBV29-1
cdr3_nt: TGCAGCGTTAAAGACAGGGTTTGGGAAGAGACCCAGTACTTC
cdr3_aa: CSVKDRVWEETQYF

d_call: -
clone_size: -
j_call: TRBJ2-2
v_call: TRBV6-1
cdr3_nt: TGTGCCAGCATCTCCGGGGGATACACCGGGGAGCTGTTTTTT
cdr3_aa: CASISGGYTGELFF

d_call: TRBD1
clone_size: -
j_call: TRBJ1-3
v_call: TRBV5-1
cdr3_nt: TGCGCCAGCAGCTTGGCCGGGACAGGGGGCGGGAACACCATATATTTT
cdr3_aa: CASSLAGTGGGNTIYF

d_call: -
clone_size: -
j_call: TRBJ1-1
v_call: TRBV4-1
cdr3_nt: TGCGCCAGCAGCCGAGGGGGACTAGAGTCTTACACTGAAGCTTTCTTT
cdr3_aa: CASSRGGLESYTEAFF

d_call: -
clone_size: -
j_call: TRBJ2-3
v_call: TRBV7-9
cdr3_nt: TGTGCCAGCAGCTTTACACTAACAGGGTGGAGGACAGATACGCAGTATTTT
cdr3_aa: CASSFTLTGWRTDTQYF

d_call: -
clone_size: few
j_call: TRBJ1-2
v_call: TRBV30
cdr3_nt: TGTGCCTGGAGTACGACAGGCTATGGCTACACCTTC
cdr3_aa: CAWSTTGYGYTF

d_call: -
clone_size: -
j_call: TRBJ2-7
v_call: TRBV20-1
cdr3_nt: TGCAGTGCTAGGGGGCCTTACGAGCAGTACTTC
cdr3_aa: CSARGPYEQYF

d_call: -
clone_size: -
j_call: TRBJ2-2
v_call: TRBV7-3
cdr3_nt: TGTGCCAGCAGCCGGCGGGGCGGCGGGGAGCTGTTTTTT
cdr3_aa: CASSRRGGGELFF

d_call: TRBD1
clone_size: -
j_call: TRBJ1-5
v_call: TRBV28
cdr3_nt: TGTGCCAGCAGGGGACAGGGAGAAGGCAATCAGCCCCAGCATTTT
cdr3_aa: CASRGQGEGNQPQHF

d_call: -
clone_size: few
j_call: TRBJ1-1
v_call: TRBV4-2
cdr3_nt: TGTGCCAGCAGCCTCCTCGGGGGGGGAGGGAACACTGAAGCTTTCTTT
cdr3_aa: CASSLLGGGGNTEAFF

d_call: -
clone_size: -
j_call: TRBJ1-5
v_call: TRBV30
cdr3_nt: TGTGCCTGGGGGGGGTTTAGCAATCAGCCCCAGCATTTT
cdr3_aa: CAWGGFSNQPQHF

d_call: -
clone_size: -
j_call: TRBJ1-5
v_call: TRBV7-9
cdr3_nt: TGTGCCAGCAGCTTAGAGGACACTTTTGGATCAGCCCAGCATTTT
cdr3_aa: CASSLEDTFGSAQHF

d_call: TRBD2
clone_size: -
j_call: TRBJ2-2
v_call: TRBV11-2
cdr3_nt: TGTGCCAGCAGCGTACTAGCGGCCCTCACCGGGGAGCTGTTTTTT
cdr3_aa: CASSVLAALTGELFF

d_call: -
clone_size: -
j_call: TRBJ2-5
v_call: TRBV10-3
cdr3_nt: TGTGCCATCAGTGAGGTTCTGCAGGCCCAGTACTTC
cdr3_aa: CAISEVLQAQYF

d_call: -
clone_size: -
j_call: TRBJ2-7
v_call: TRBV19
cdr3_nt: TGTGCCAGTAGACGGACTGTTAATAGCTACGAGCAGTACTTC
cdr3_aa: CASRRTVNSYEQYF

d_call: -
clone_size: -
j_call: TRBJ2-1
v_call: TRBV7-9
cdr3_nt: TGTGCCAGCAGCCCAAAGGGGAACAATGAGCAGTTCTTC
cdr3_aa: CASSPKGNNEQFF

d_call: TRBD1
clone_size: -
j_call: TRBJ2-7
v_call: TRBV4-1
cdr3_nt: TGCGCCAGCAGCCAAGAGGGACAGGTGGGTGGTGAGCAGTACTTC
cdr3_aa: CASSQEGQVGGEQYF

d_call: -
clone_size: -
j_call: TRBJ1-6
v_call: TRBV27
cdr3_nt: TGTGCCAGCAGTCCTACCCAGGGTTCACCCCTCCACTTT
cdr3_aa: CASSPTQGSPLHF

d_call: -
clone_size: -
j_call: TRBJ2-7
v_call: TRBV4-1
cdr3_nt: TGCGCCAGCAGCCAGGCTGCTCGGCAGTACTTC
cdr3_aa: CASSQAARQYF

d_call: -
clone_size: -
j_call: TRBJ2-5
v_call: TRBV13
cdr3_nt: TGTGCCAGCAGCTTATTCTTCGGGGAAGAGACCCAGTACTTC
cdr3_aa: CASSLFFGEETQYF

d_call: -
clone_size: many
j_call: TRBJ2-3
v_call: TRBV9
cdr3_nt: TGTGCCAGCAGCTCCTGGACTGCCAGCACAGATACGCAGTATTTT
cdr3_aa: CASSSWTASTDTQYF

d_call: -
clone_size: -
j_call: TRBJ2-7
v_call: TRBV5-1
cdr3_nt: TGCGCCAGCAGCCCTAGCCCCGGGGGTTACGAGCAGTACTTC
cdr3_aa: CASSPSPGGYEQYF

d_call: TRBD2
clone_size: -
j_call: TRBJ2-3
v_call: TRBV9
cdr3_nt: TGTGCCAGCAGCCCGCGACTGCCGGGGGGGCTCGGGACAGATACGCAGTATTTT
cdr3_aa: CASSPRLPGGLGTDTQYF

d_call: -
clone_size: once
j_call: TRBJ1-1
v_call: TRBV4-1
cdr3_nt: TGCGCCAGCAGCCGGGCAGGGGCGAACACTGAAGCTTTCTTT
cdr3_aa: CASSRAGANTEAFF

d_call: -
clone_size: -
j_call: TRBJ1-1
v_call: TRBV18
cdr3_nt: TGTGCCAGCTCAAGGGCGGAGGTGAACACTGAAGCTTTCTTT
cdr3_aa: CASSRAEVNTEAFF

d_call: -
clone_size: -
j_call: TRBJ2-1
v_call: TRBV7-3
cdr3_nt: TGTGCCAGCAGCGCGACCGGGAGCCAGGGAGAGCAGTTCTTC
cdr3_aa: CASSATGSQGEQFF

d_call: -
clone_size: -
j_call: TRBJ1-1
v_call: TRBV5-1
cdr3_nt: TGCGCCAGCAGCCCAAAACCTCAGGGGAGAGACACTGAAGCTTTCTTT
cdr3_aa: CASSPKPQGRDTEAFF

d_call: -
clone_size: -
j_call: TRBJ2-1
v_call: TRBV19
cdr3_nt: TGTGCCACCTCTGGGGGGTTTTACAATGAGCAGTTCTTC
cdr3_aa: CATSGGFYNEQFF

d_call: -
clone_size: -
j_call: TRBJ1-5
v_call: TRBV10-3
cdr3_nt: TGTGCCATCAGTGAGGGACAGTCGAGGGACCAGCCCCAGCATTTT
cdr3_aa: CAISEGQSRDQPQHF

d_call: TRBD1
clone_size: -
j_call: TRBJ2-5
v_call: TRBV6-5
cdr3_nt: TGTGCCAGCAGTCAGACAGGGGGCAAAGGAGAGACCCAGTACTTC
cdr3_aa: CASSQTGGKGETQYF

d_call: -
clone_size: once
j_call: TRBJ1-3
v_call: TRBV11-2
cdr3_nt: TGTGCCAGCAGGTTACTCTCTTCTGGAAACACCATATATTTT
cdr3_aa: CASRLLSSGNTIYF

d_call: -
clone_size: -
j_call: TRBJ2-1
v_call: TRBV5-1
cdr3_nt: TGCGCCAGCAGCTTGCGAGGCGGGGAAACTATCAATGAGCAGTTCTTC
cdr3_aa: CASSLRGGETINEQFF

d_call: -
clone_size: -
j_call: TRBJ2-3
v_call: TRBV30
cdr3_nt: TGTGCCTGGAGTGCCGGGGGACGTATGAGCACAGATACGCAGTATTTT
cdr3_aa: CAWSAGGRMSTDTQYF

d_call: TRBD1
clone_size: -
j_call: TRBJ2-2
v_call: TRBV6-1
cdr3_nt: TGTGCCAGCAGCCAAGACAGGGGTTGCCGGGAGCTGTTTTTT
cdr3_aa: CASSQDRGCRELFF